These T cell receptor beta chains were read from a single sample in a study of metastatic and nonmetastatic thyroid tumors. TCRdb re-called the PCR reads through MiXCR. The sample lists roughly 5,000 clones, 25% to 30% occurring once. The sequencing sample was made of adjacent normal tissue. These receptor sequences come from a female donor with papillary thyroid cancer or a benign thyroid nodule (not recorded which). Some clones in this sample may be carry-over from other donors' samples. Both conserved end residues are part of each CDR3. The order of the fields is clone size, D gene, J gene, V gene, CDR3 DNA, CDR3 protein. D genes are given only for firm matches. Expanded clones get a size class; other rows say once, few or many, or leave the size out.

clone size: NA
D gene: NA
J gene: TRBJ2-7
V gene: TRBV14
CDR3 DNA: TGTGCCAGCAGCACGACTAGATTTCACTACGAGCAGTACTTC
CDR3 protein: CASSTTRFHYEQYF

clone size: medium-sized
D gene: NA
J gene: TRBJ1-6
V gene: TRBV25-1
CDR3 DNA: TGTGCCAGCAGTAGCCACACAAACCAGGGAAATTCACCCCTCCACTTT
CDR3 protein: CASSSHTNQGNSPLHF

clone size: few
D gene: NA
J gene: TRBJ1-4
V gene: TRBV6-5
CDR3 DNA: TGTGCCAGCAGAAGACGTTCCGACGAAAAACTGTTTTTT
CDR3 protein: CASRRRSDEKLFF

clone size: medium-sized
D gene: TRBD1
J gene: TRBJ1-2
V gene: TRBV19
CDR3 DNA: TGTGCCAGCTCGGGTTGGGACAGGGATGACTACACCTTC
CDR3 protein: CASSGWDRDDYTF

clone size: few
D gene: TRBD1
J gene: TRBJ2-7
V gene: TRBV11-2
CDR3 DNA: TGTGCCAGCAAACCAGGGGGCGCCGCCCCATACGAGCAGTACTTC
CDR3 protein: CASKPGGAAPYEQYF

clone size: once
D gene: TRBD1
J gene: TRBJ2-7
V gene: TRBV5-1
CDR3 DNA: TGCGCCAGCAGCCGTGACAGGGCGGCGTCCTACGAGCAGTACTTC
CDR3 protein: CASSRDRAASYEQYF

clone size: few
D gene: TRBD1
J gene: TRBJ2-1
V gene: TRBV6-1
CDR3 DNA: TGTGCCAGCAGACAGGGACAGGGGGCTGGTCCCGTGCAGTTCTTC
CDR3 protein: CASRQGQGAGPVQFF

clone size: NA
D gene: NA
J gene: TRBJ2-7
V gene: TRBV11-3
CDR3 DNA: TGTGCCAGCAGCTCAACGGACAGAACCTACGAGCAGTACTTC
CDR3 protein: CASSSTDRTYEQYF

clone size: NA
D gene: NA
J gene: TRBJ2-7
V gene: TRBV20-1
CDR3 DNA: TGCAGTGCCAGACGGGGGGCAGGGTCGGGCGAGCAGTACTTC
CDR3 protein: CSARRGAGSGEQYF

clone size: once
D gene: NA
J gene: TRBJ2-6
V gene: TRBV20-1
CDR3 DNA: TGCAGTGCTAGAGAGAGGGGGGTACCTGGGGCCAACGTCCTGACTTTC
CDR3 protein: CSARERGVPGANVLTF

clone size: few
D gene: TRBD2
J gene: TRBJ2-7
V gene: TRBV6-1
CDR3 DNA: TGTGCCAGCAGTGAACCTAGCGGGAGCTGGAACGAGCAGTACTTT
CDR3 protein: CASSEPSGSWNEQYF

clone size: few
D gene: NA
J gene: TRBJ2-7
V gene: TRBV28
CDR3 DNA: TGTGCCAGCAGTTTCTCGGGACGGGGCTACGAGCAGTACTTC
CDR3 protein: CASSFSGRGYEQYF

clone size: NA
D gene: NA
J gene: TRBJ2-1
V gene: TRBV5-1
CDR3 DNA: TGTGCCAGCAGCTTGAACAGGGCGCAGGGCGAGCAGTTCTTC
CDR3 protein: CASSLNRAQGEQFF

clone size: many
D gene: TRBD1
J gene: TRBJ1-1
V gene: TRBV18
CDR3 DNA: TGTGCCAGCGCCATCTCGGGACAGATTGAAGCTTTCTTT
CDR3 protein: CASAISGQIEAFF

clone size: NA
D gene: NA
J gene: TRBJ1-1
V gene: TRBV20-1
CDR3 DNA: TGCAGTGCTAGAGAGTGGGGGGAGGGATGGGACACTGAAGCTTTCTTT
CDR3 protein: CSAREWGEGWDTEAFF

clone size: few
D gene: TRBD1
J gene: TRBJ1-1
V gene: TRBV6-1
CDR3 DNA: TGTGCCAGCAGTGATCTTCTGGCAGGGGGCGCAGGGTATGAAGCTTTCTTT
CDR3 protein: CASSDLLAGGAGYEAFF

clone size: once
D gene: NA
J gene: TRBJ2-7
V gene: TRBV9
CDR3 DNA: TGTGCCAGCAGCGAGCAGGGGCGGCCTGACTGCGAGCAGTACTTC
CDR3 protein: CASSEQGRPDCEQYF

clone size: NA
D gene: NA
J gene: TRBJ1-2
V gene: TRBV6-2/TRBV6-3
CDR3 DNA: TGTGCCAGCAGTTCACTCGGGGCGGACTATGGCTACACCTTC
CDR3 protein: CASSSLGADYGYTF

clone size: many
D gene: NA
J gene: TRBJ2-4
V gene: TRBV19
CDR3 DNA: TGTGCCAGTAGTATATTAGGGTCAGGGAACATTCAGTACTTC
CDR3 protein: CASSILGSGNIQYF

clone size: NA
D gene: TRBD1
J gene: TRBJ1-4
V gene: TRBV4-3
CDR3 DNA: TGCGCCAGCAGCCAATGGGGACAGGGGAACGAAAAACTGTTTTTT
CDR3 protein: CASSQWGQGNEKLFF

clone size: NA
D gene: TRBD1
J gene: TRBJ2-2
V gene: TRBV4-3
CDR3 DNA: TGCGCCAGCAGCCAAGATCGGATAGGGGGCAACACCGGGGAGCTGTTTTTT
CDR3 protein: CASSQDRIGGNTGELFF

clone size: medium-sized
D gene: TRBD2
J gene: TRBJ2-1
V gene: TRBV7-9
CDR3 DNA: TGTGCCAGCAGCTTAGGTCAGGGACTAGCGGGTGAGCAGTTCTTC
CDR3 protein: CASSLGQGLAGEQFF

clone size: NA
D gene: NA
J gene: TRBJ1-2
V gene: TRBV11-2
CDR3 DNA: TGTGCCAGCAGCTTAATTCGGGGGGGCTACACCTTC
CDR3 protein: CASSLIRGGYTF